The sequence of this T cell receptor (beta chain) was determined in a study of blood T cells in healthy people across ages. Overall study context: Roughly one uniquely barcoded beta molecule per two T cells was captured.

A J-beta primer mix and a sample-barcoded 5' primer were used in a second PCR of about 7 to 12 cycles. Each sample provided no less than 2.5 million CDR3-containing paired-end reads. TCRdb reprocessed the 5' RACE reads via MiXCR and lists one record per CDR3 protein. The sample carries around 1.5 million distinct CDR3 sequences, about 35% recorded once. This clonotype was seen repeatedly, ten times or more. The CDR3 has 16 residues. V lost 1 base and J lost 2; bases outside the gene matches: 5. Germline values: CDR1 SGHAT, CDR2 FQNNGV. The sequence was collected from a woman aged 25 to 39 in good health. V usage is TRBV11-2 and J usage is TRBJ2-5; TRBD2 matches 9 bases. Sequenced: blood. The CDR3 loop reads CASSLVLAGYQETQYF. The CDR3 DNA follows: TGTGCCAGCAGCTTAGTGCTAGCGGGGTATCAAGAGACCCAGTACTTC. The full variable domain, in which reference TRBV11-2 and TRBJ2-5 provide the parts outside the CDR3, is EAGVAQSPRYKIIEKRQSVAFWCNPISGHATLYWYQQILGQGPKLLIQFQNNGVVDDSQLPKDRFSAERLKGVDSTLKIQPAKLEDSAVYLCASSLVLAGYQETQYFGPGTRLLVL.